This TCR beta chain comes out of a study of cytomegalovirus exposure and HLA in healthy donors. Study conclusions and caveats: As confirmed in vitro, a few CMV-associated chains were specific for CMV antigens. Later findings reportedly placed an Asian-associated ancestry cluster below the approximately 630-donor mean for N-insertions. Most observed TCR sequences were rare, whereas some public TCRs were detected in many donors.

The V end lost 2 bases, the J end lost 0 bases, and 11 bases lay between the germline ends. The germline V gene encodes CDR1 MNHNS and CDR2 SASEGT. This CDR3 is built from 16 residues. Note on this clone: Its target is unknown.

Primers for the PCR totalled 60 Vbeta and 13 Jbeta. Here immunoSEQ multiplex PCR was the method, and the copy in TCRdb shows in-frame clones only, minus some. This table has some 160,000 clones, 65% to 90% appearing once. Sample: PBMCs. The sequence derives from a male donor in good health and CMV-seronegative. The V gene is TRBV6-1, the J gene TRBJ1-3; no firm D call. In DNA form, the CDR3 reads TGTGCCAGCAGTGAACGGTCGACGGGCTCTGGAAACACCATATATTTT. Amino acid sequence: CASSERSTGSGNTIYF.